This passage covers 20 T cell receptor beta chains from one sample sequenced in a study of PD-L1 blockade in urothelial cancer. Sequenced by immunoSEQ multiplex PCR; TCRdb stores in-frame clones only, minus some. Altogether tens of thousands of clones are present, around 87% being singletons, with the ten largest covering more than 12%. Stated time point: pretreatment peripheral blood. The specimen was PBMCs, collected around atezolizumab (anti-PD-L1) treatment. Every receptor here comes from a man aged 60 to 69 with urothelial cancer.

The chain is built from TRBV7-3 and TRBJ2-1; D gene uncertain. Trimming stripped 5 bases from V and 10 bases from J, with 15 bases between. Germline-derived CDR1 and CDR2 are SGHTA and FQGTGA. This CDR3 spans 13 amino acids. The CDR3 DNA follows: TGTGCCAGCAGCCCCGGATTTGCCGGGGAGCAGTTCTTC. Translated: CASSPGFAGEQFF.

This chain uses TRBV29-1 with TRBJ2-3, with 11 bases that match TRBD2. Germline CDR1 is SQVTM and CDR2 is ANQGSEA. The CDR3 has 19 residues. V shed 3 bases, J shed 0 bases, and the junction held 14 bases outside the gene matches. CDR3 region: CSVDLGSSGGLTSTDTQYF. The CDR3 nucleotides are TGCAGCGTTGACTTAGGTTCTAGCGGGGGGCTTACTAGCACAGATACGCAGTATTTT.

In DNA, the CDR3 is TGTGCCTGGAGTGTAAACGGGGGAACTAATGAAAAACTGTTTTTT. As protein: CAWSVNGGTNEKLFF. The rearrangement links TRBV30 to TRBJ1-4; TRBD1 is a possible D gene (5 bases). Trimming took 0 bases from V and 1 from J, leaving 9 bases between them. This CDR3 region has 15 residues. Germline loops: CDR1 GTSNPN, CDR2 SVGIG (reference sequence).

The J gene is TRBJ1-4, the V gene TRBV4-1, with D perhaps matching TRBD1 (5 bases). The V and J ends lost 3 bases and 8 bases respectively, with 13 bases between them. The germline CDR1 and CDR2 sequences are MGHRA and YSYEKL. This CDR3 is 14 amino acids long. The CDR3 loop is CASSQLRVGEKLFF. The CDR3 DNA reads TGCGCCAGCAGCCAGCTCAGGGTTGGCGAAAAACTGTTTTTT.

In DNA form, the CDR3 reads TGTGCCAGCAGCTTGGGGGACACTTACAATGAGCAGTTCTTC. As protein: CASSLGDTYNEQFF. This chain connects TRBV11-3 to TRBJ2-1, with D possibly being TRBD1 (6 bases). This CDR3 spans 14 amino acids. Per the germline V gene, CDR1 is SGHNT and CDR2 is YENEEA. V was cut by 3 bases and J by 4 bases, with 10 bases left in between.

The gene calls are TRBV19 and TRBJ2-5, with TRBD2 matching over 8 bases. With 3 bases clipped from V and 5 bases from J, the junction kept 2 bases outside the gene matches. CDR3 length equals 13 residues. Germline values: CDR1 LNHDA, CDR2 SQIVND (reference sequence). CDR3 DNA sequence: TGTGCCAGTAGTATTTCGGGGGGGGAGACCCAGTACTTC. Protein product: CASSISGGETQYF.

This chain connects TRBV30 to TRBJ2-7; D gene unclear. V was clipped by 0 bases and J by 6 bases, with 9 bases between them. The germline gives CDR1 GTSNPN, CDR2 SVGIG (reference sequence). The CDR3 has 12 residues. This CDR3 is CAWSVRPGEQYF. The DNA of the CDR3 is TGTGCCTGGAGTGTACGGCCGGGCGAGCAGTACTTC.

This clone came up a few times. The gene calls are TRBV2 and TRBJ2-2, with D maybe TRBD2 (6 bases). Between the trimmed V and J ends, which lost 7 bases and 0 bases, there was a span of 15 bases. Germline V lookup: CDR1 SNHLY, CDR2 FYNNEI. This CDR3 is 16 amino acids long. The CDR3 sequence is CASNPGLISNTGELFF. CDR3 bases: TGTGCCAGCAACCCGGGACTGATATCGAACACCGGGGAGCTGTTTTTT. The complete variable domain, with remaining parts taken from reference TRBV2 and TRBJ2-2, reads EPEVTQTPSHQVTQMGQEVILRCVPISNHLYFYWYRQILGQKVEFLVSFYNNEISEKSEIFDDQFSVERPDGSNFTLKIRSTKLEDSAMYFCASNPGLISNTGELFFGEGSRLTVL.

The chain joins TRBV6-5 to TRBJ1-6, with TRBD1 identical over 8 bases. Germline V gives CDR1 MNHEY, CDR2 SVGAGI. The ends lost 6 bases at V and 9 bases at J; junction bases unmatched: 10. The CDR3 is made up of 15 amino acids. The DNA of the CDR3 is TGTGCCAGCAGCCGTGCGGACAGGGACGCTTCACCCCTCCACTTT. Translating it yields CASSRADRDASPLHF.

To note about this clone: At one boundary the junction diverges from the germline segment, which might be a read error. The chain carries TRBV11-2 and TRBJ2-7; a possible D gene is TRBD1 (5 bases). Germline values: CDR1 SGHAT, CDR2 FQNNGV. The CDR3 length is 16 residues. CDR3 DNA: TGTGCCAGCACCTTAGGGCGCCGTGTGACAGCCTACGAGCAGTACTTC. Encoded protein: CASTLGRRVTAYEQYF.

The genes are TRBV30 and TRBJ1-3; a weak D match, TRBD1 (6 bases). Germline values: CDR1 GTSNPN, CDR2 SVGIG (reference sequence). The ends were cut back, 0 bases at V and 5 bases at J, with 14 bases in the middle. This CDR3 is 15 amino acids long. CDR3 residues: CAWSVLGQGRNTIYF. DNA of the CDR3: TGTGCCTGGAGTGTACTGGGGCAGGGGCGAAACACCATATATTTT.

This rearrangement joins TRBV5-8 to TRBJ2-3; 9 nucleotides match TRBD1. Germline values: CDR1 SGHTS, CDR2 YDEGEE. The CDR3 has 15 residues. Trimming removed 0 bases from V and 4 bases from J; junction bases left unmatched: 3. The CDR3 nucleotides read TGTGCCAGCAGCTTGGAGGACAGGGGTGCAGATACGCAGTATTTT. Translated, it gives CASSLEDRGADTQYF.

The V and J genes are TRBV7-2 and TRBJ2-2; 8 bases line up with TRBD2. CDR3 size: 16 residues. V shed 7 bases, J shed 4 bases, and the junction held 11 bases outside the gene matches. Germline V gene lookup returns CDR1 SGHTA and CDR2 FQGNSA. The DNA of the CDR3 is TGTGCCAGCACCGGCGCCGGACTAGCTGGCACCGGGGAGCTGTTTTTT. Translation gives CASTGAGLAGTGELFF.

The V gene is TRBV15, the J gene TRBJ1-1; TRBD1 matches at 9 bases. Germline trimming cut 0 bases from V and 7 bases from J; bases unmatched to any gene: 3. CDR3 length: 14 residues. Looked up from germline, CDR1 is LNHNV and CDR2 is YYDKDF (reference sequence). CDR3 residues: CATSRERQGGEAFF. The CDR3 nucleotides are TGTGCCACCAGCAGAGAAAGACAGGGGGGTGAAGCTTTCTTT. The whole variable domain, remainder taken from reference TRBV15 and TRBJ1-1, is DAMVIQNPRYQVTQFGKPVTLSCSQTLNHNVMYWYQQKSSQAPKLLFHYYDKDFNNEADTPDNFQSRRPNTSFCFLDIRSPGLGDTAMYLCATSRERQGGEAFFGQGTRLTVV.

The V and J genes are TRBV30 and TRBJ1-1, with 7 bases fitting TRBD1. CDR3 length: 16 residues. Germline CDR1 is GTSNPN and CDR2 is SVGIG (reference sequence). V trimming: 3 bases; J trimming: 7 bases; junction bases outside the gene matches: 17. CDR3 nucleotides: TGTGCCTGGAGCCCAATAAAAAGGGACAGTGGGATTGAAGCTTTCTTT. Translating it yields CAWSPIKRDSGIEAFF.

The rearrangement links TRBV6-1 to TRBJ1-3, with 7 bases that match TRBD1. Germline values: CDR1 MNHNS, CDR2 SASEGT. V lost 4 bases to trimming and J lost 4 bases; unmatched junction nucleotides: 4. The CDR3 covers 14 residues. The CDR3 DNA sequence: TGTGCCAGCAGTGGACAGGGAAGGGGAAACACCATATATTTT. This codes for CASSGQGRGNTIYF.

J is TRBJ2-1 and V is TRBV9, with a tentative D call TRBD1 (6 bases). Germline CDR1 is SGDLS and CDR2 is YYNGEE. CDR3 size: 15 residues. Trimming removed 6 bases from V and 3 bases from J, with 16 bases in between. CDR3 in DNA: TGTGCCAGCAACCCATGGGGGCAGTACTACAATGAGCAGTTCTTC. This translates into CASNPWGQYYNEQFF.

V gene TRBV6-5 combines with J gene TRBJ1-1, with 10 bases that match TRBD1. The V segment lost 2 bases and the J segment 6 bases; nucleotides outside the gene matches: 9. The CDR3 covers 16 residues. Germline CDR1 reads MNHEY; CDR2 reads SVGAGI. For the CDR3, the DNA is TGTGCCAGCAGTTACCCAGGCCGGGACAGGGGTTCTGAAGCTTTCTTT. Translation: CASSYPGRDRGSEAFF.

The V call is TRBV11-2, the J call TRBJ2-1; TRBD2 might be the D (6 bases). Trimming removed 7 bases from V and 2 bases from J, with 12 bases in between. CDR1 is SGHAT, CDR2 FQNNGV, per germline. The CDR3 is 14 residues long. As DNA, the CDR3 is TGTGCCAGCACCTTTTCGGGGGCCTACAATGAGCAGTTCTTC. Residues: CASTFSGAYNEQFF.

This clone has just one count. The rearrangement joins TRBV7-9 to TRBJ2-5; 7 positions match TRBD1. This CDR3 spans 17 amino acids. Germline V gene sequence: CDR1 SEHNR, CDR2 FQNEAQ (reference sequence). V was pared by 2 bases and J by 0 bases, with 9 bases of the junction left unmatched. The CDR3 DNA reads as TGTGCCAGCAGCTTAATCTCGACAGGGAAGTACCAAGAGACCCAGTACTTC. Translated: CASSLISTGKYQETQYF. Complete variable domain (other parts from reference TRBV7-9 and TRBJ2-5): DTGVSQNPRHKITKRGQNVTFRCDPISEHNRLYWYRQTLGQGPEFLTYFQNEAQLEKSRLLSDRFSAERPKGSFSTLEIQRTEQGDSAMYLCASSLISTGKYQETQYFGPGTRLLVL.